This T cell receptor beta chain was captured in a study of cytomegalovirus exposure and HLA in healthy donors (dated by TCRdb to 2016 to 2017). Background on the whole study: In an earlier analysis of about 560 of the donors, less than 350 Gb of sequence data and 90 million to 120 million unique TCR beta sequences from 150 million to 200 million T cells were reported. Approximately 300 gigabases of sequencing data and around 80 million unique TCR sequences made up an early release that covered nearly 650 HLA-typed donors. Of the roughly 400 genotyped donors, over 80% were placed in the genetic ancestry cluster associated with self-reported Caucasian donors. The study aimed to test whether cataloging public T cell receptors could reveal signatures of past pathogen exposure. The study used immunosequencing to profile the T cell repertoires of 666 subjects and linked those repertoires to cytomegalovirus serostatus. Along with the roughly 670-subject first cohort, a separate validation cohort of over a hundred different subjects was used. To predict cytomegalovirus infection status, the study combined high-throughput TCR immunosequencing, statistical association of individual TCRs with disease status, and machine learning. To study patterns of TCR occurrence, a later analysis re-analyzed previously published TCR beta repertoires from under 750 donors and added high-resolution HLA genotyping. Rather than drawing on any new phenotypic data, the later analysis identified candidate immune exposures from TCR beta sequences and the way those sequences occurred across donors. To decide whether each TCR beta V gene segment behaved as functional or pseudogenic, an earlier analysis of some 600 of the donors relied on high-throughput TCR beta sequencing. Donor age, sex, ethnicity and CMV serostatus were compiled together with the repertoire data. In a later genetic analysis, genome-wide SNP genotypes for about three fifths of the 666 donors were used, and that subset was treated as a discovery cohort. All discovery cohort repertoires had been generated on a single sequencing platform. Class I and class II HLA loci were covered by the typing at four-digit resolution. The number of typed donors differed by locus: about 620-640 for A, B, C, DRB1 and DQB1; approximately 540 for DQA1; approximately 610 for DPA1; and around 470 for DPB1. Roughly 5 DR-DQ haplotypes were treated as single units for association and clustering because of strong linkage in the cohort. On average, roughly 240,000 unique TCR beta nucleotide sequences were sequenced per donor among a few hundred genotyped donors of the cohort, with around 19% of those sequences being non-productive.

This clone was found once. This receptor's antigen is unknown. No much larger clonotype is one base removed from it; base qualities were not supplied. The cohort comprised approximately 700 healthy bone marrow donors. Cohort members were all nominally healthy when sampled, although unrecorded immune exposures were likely present. The donor was CMV seronegative and was included in the group of over 300 seronegative cohort members. A peripheral blood sample was collected from each donor, and TCR beta sequencing was performed on peripheral blood mononuclear cells. The Qiagen DNeasy Blood Extraction Kit was used to extract genomic DNA from the blood cell samples. The method behind the library was the immunoSEQ multiplex PCR assay. For the multiplex PCR, a mixture combining 60 forward primers for TCR Vbeta segments and 13 reverse primers for TCR Jbeta segments was used. A multiplex PCR assay on genomic DNA amplified the CDR3 region of rearranged TCR beta genes. The Illumina HiSeq System was used to sequence the amplified TCR beta libraries as 87-base-pair reads. In the source study's methods: A later analysis tallied 70 million to 100 million unique TCR beta chains across the 666 repertoires, and about 12 million of those chains were shared by two or more donors. A nearest-neighbor algorithm error-corrected the raw reads and collapsed the reads into unique sequences, merging closely related sequences to remove PCR and sequencing errors. CDR3 sequences were aligned to IMGT reference sequences to assign V, D and J gene segments. For a sequence to be retained, at least a six-nucleotide match to both a V gene segment and a J gene segment was required. A rearrangement counted as productive if the CDR3 had no stop codons and remained in frame with V and J, and every other rearrangement counted as non-productive. CDR3 was defined according to IMGT convention as the region running from the second conserved V-encoded cysteine to the conserved J-encoded phenylalanine. The earlier analysis of 500 to 650 of the donors excluded any sequence lacking an unambiguous match to a single V gene segment. An earlier analysis of a few hundred of the donors classified V segments as functional when productive rearrangements were above 56.7% and as segregating when the standard deviation between donors was above 5%. To diagnose cytomegalovirus status from the catalog of TCR beta chain sequences, a statistical classification framework was built. In a later analysis, TCR nucleotide sequences were compared against IMGT/GENE-DB human TR gene sequences so that V and J genes could be assigned. The TCRdist pipeline was used in a later analysis to assign CDR3 sequences and most-parsimonious VDJ recombination scenarios. A later analysis defined each TCR beta chain by its CDR3 amino acid sequence plus V-gene family, and excluded reads lacking a unique V-gene family. As a way to deal with suspected cross-contamination and a sequencing artifact, a later analysis dropped nearly 600 nucleotide sequences that were highly shared and had low generation probability. A later analysis calculated a clonal expansion index for each public chain from normalized within-repertoire ranks of inferred template counts. Generation probabilities in a later analysis came from a VDJ recombination model fitted to out-of-frame rearrangements, and those results were checked against IGoR. In a later analysis, TCR-TCR, TCR-HLA and TCR-CMV co-occurrence was scored with hypergeometric tests, and a repertoire-size bias correction was applied to TCR pairs. To estimate false discovery rates, a later analysis permuted the HLA or CMV assignments 20 times. In a later analysis, co-occurring TCRs were grouped with DBSCAN, and TCRdist sequence similarity was added when clustering was performed within HLA-allele-positive subsets. Repertoires with fewer than 30,000 or more than 120,000 public chains, plus five repertoires with anomalous nucleotide sharing, were excluded from co-occurrence clustering. TCRdb obtained this table from immuneACCESS and retained in-frame rearrangements with V and J assigned. These tables miss some clones; where compared with another copy, unresolved V genes account for less than half of the shortfall, and the remainder is unexplained. The V and J calls and clone size are taken from that table; D and trimming were inferred from the DNA. Across this sample there are 100,000 to 150,000 clones, with 81% seen only once. The leading ten clones occupy about 0.7% of the sample.

Including cysteine and phenylalanine, the CDR3 has 14 amino acids. CDR3 DNA is the only sequence kept; it has 42 bases, read in frame from the first base. The CDR1 and CDR2 encoded by the germline V gene are ENHRY and SYGVKD. What the research found in general, with its limitations: Specific HLA alleles were associated with 15,000 to 20,000 TCR beta sequences at a false discovery rate of 0.05 in a later analysis. In vitro tests confirmed that three of the cytomegalovirus-associated TCR beta chains recognize cytomegalovirus antigens. Roughly uniform sequencing depth across donors was assumed in presence/absence analyses, although this assumption may not hold. The only immune exposure information available for the cohort was CMV serostatus. Broadly in line with IMGT annotations, most TCR beta V segments showed up in productive rearrangements about 87% or about 30% of the time in an earlier analysis of several hundred of the donors. A further reported finding was that TCR beta sequences accurately predicted the HLA-A and HLA-B alleles for most subjects in the first cohort. Most TCR sequences were observed very rarely across donors, whereas some public TCRs were present in many individuals. The 87-base-pair reads could not distinguish some IMGT-functional V segments, including TRBV6-2 and TRBV6-3, so those segments were excluded. According to a later analysis, most CMV-associated TCR beta chains appeared to be HLA-restricted, and the HLA associations seemed to be driven largely by CMV exposure. Correlated functional status among segregating V segments might reflect linkage disequilibrium, but an unknown experimental factor could not be ruled out. A total of some 180 TCR beta chains were listed by the study as associated with cytomegalovirus. In a later analysis, several top co-occurrence clusters were reported to appear linked to parvovirus B19, influenza, CMV and Epstein-Barr virus. When HLA alleles, especially DR and DQ, strongly co-occurred, TCR associations were difficult to assign to individual alleles. The classifier was reported to diagnose cytomegalovirus status with high specificity and sensitivity in both the original and validation cohorts. The cohort was sequenced for TCR beta chains only, and without alpha or paired-chain data the features that could be detected were limited. Because counts were too low, about 18 rarely observed V segments, including chromosome 9 orphons, were left out of the earlier analysis of a few hundred of the donors. In a later analysis, HLA-associated TCR beta chains were found to be more clonally expanded and to have lower generation probabilities than equally common non-associated chains. The authors suggested that the approach could potentially be extended to other disease states and immunological phenotypes. According to a later analysis, TCR association rates differed among HLA loci, with DRB1 alleles showing the most associated TCRs and HLA-C alleles showing the fewest. The sequencing pipeline was judged likely to have produced a cluster of highly shared sequence variants as a technical artifact. V-gene and J-gene trimming of TCR beta chains was associated with a missense DCLRE1C variant in a later genetic analysis, and the association was replicated in an independent cohort. Because some donors lacked HLA typing at each locus, the association tests relied only on the typed subset. A later genetic analysis reported fewer N-insertions in productive TCRs among donors in an Asian-associated ancestry cluster than the 666-donor mean.

Sequenced sample: PBMCs. Rearrangement joined TRBV10-3 to TRBJ2-5, with 7 middle bases fitting TRBD2. The J call is doubtful: the DNA matches TRBJ2-7 better. The TCR was taken from a young man in good health and CMV-seronegative. The CDR3 in this case is CAIKGSGVFYEQYF. DNA sequence: TGTGCCATCAAAGGAAGCGGGGTTTTCTACGAGCAGTACTTC.